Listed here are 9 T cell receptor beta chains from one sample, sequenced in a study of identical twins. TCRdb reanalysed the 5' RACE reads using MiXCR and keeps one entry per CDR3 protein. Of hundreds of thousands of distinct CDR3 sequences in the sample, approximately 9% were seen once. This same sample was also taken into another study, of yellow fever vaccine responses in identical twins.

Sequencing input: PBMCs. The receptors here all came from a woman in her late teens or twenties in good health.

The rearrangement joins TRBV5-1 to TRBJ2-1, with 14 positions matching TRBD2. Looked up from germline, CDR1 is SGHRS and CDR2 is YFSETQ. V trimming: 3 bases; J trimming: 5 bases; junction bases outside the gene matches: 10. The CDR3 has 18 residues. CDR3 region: CASSSDGLAGGSHNEQFF. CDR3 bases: TGCGCCAGCAGCTCGGACGGACTAGCGGGAGGTAGCCACAATGAGCAGTTCTTC. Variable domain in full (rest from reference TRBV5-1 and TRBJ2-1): KAGVTQTPRYLIKTRGQQVTLSCSPISGHRSVSWYQQTPGQGLQFLFEYFSETQRNKGNFPGRFSGRQFSNSRSEMNVSTLELGDSALYLCASSSDGLAGGSHNEQFFGPGTRLTVL.

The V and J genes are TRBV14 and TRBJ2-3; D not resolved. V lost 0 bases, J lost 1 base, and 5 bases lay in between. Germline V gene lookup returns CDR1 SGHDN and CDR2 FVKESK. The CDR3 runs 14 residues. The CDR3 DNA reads TGTGCCAGCAGCCAAGAGTCCGGCACAGATACGCAGTATTTT. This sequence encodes CASSQESGTDTQYF.

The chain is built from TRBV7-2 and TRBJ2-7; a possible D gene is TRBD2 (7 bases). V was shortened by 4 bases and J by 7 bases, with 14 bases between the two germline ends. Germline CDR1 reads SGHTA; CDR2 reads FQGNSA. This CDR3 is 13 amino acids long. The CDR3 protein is CASSSGRGLEQYF. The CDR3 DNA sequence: TGTGCCAGCAGCTCTGGGCGGGGGCTAGAGCAGTACTTC.

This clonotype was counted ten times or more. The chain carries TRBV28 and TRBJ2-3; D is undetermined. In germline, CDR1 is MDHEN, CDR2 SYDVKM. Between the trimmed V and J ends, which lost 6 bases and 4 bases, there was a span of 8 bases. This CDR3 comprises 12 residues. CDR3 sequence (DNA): TGTGCCAGCAGCTTAAGTGCAGATACGCAGTATTTT. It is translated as CASSLSADTQYF.

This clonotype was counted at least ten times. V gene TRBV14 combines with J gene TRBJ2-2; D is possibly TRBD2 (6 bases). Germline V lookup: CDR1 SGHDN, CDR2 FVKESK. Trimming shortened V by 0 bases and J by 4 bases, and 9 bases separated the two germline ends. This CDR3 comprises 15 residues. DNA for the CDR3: TGTGCCAGCAGCCAAGAGGGGGGAATCACCGGGGAGCTGTTTTTT. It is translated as CASSQEGGITGELFF.

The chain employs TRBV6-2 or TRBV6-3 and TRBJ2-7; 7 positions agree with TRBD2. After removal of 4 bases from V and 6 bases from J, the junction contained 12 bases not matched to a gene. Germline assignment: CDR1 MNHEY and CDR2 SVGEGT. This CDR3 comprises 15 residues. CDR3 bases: TGTGCCAGCAGTTCCTTAACTAGCGCTACAATCGAGCAGTACTTC. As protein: CASSSLTSATIEQYF.

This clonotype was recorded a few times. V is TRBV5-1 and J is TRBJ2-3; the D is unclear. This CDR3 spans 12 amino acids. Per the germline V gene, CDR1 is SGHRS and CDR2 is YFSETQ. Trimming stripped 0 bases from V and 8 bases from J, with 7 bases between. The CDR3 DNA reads TGCGCCAGCAGCTTGGGGGAAAGTACGCAGTATTTT. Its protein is CASSLGESTQYF.

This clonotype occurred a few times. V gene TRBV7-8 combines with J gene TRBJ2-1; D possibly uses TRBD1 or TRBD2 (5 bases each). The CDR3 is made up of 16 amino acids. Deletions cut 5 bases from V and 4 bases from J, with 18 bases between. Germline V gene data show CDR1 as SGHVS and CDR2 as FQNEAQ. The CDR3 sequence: CASSATGAGPYNEQFF. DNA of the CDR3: TGTGCCAGCAGCGCCACCGGGGCCGGACCTTACAATGAGCAGTTCTTC.

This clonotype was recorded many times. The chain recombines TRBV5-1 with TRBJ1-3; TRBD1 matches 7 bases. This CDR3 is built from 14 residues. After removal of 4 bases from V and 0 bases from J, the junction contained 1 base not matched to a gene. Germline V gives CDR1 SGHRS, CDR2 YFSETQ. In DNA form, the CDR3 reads TGCGCCAGCAGCCGGGACAGCTCTGGAAACACCATATATTTT. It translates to CASSRDSSGNTIYF.